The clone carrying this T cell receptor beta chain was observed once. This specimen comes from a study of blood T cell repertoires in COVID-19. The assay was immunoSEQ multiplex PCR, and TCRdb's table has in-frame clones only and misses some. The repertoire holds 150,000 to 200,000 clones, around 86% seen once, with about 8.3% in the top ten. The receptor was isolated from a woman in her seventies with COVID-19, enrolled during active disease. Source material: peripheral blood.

The CDR3 DNA reads as TGTGCCAGTAGTATTAGTTCAGGGGGCAATCAGCCCCAGCATTTT. Its translation is CASSISSGGNQPQHF. The V gene is TRBV19, the J gene TRBJ1-5, with a weak D call TRBD1 (6 bases). This CDR3 contains 15 residues. V lost 3 bases, J lost 2 bases, and 11 bases lay in between. Germline loops: CDR1 LNHDA, CDR2 SQIVND (reference sequence).